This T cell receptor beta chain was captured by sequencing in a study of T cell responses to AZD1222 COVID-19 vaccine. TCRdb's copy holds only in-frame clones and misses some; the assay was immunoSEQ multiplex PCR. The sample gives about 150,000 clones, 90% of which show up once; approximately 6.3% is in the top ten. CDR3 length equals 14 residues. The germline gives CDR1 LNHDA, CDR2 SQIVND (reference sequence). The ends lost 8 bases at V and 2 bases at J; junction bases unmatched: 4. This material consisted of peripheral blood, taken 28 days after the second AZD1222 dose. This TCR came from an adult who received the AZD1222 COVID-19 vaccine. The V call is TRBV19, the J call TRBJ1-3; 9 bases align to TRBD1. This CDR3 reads CASRDRETGNTIYF. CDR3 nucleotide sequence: TGTGCCAGTCGGGACAGGGAGACTGGAAACACCATATATTTT.